Given below is one T cell receptor beta chain in context. Its specificity is unknown. Mismatch with germline at one junction end may stem from a read error. Investigators reverse transcribed all isolated RNA, so they sequenced expressed TCRB transcripts. Clones were sequenced by immunoSEQ multiplex PCR, and TCRdb holds only the in-frame ones, with some missing. The table includes over 25,000 clones, approximately 51% detected once. The data were obtained in a study of beta chain features in type 1 diabetes. Overall study context: All samples yielded 85 million to 130 million examined sorted cells. Whole-study results and caveats: Within each of all four CD4+ subsets, Type 1 diabetes patients had TCRB CDR3s that were moderately but significantly shorter. Sequencing the cDNA could make cells with high TCR expression show up more than they should.

CD4+ naive, central memory, regulatory and stem cell-like memory cells were sorted via CD45RO/CCR7/CD25/CD127/CD95/CD27. CDR3 length: 16 amino acids. The V gene's germline CDR1 is MRHNA and CDR2 SNTAGT. Sequenced material: Tregs from blood. The chain couples TRBV6-4 to TRBJ1-1, with 7 bases lining up with TRBD1. The receptor was isolated from a woman aged 18-29 years with type 1 diabetes. The CDR3 bases are TGTGCCAGCAGGACCCCTACCGACAGGGAGGACACTGAAACTTTCTTT. It specifies CASRTPTDREDTETFF.